Presented here are 21 T cell receptor beta chains from one specimen sequenced in a study of cytomegalovirus exposure and HLA in healthy donors. PCR was performed using 60 Vbeta and 13 Jbeta primers. Sequencing used immunoSEQ multiplex PCR; TCRdb keeps in-frame clones, though not all of them. The table has more than 85,000 clones, around 75% seen once. The sequencing input was PBMCs. The receptors stem from a woman in her late teens or twenties in good health and CMV-seropositive.

This rearrangement joins TRBV5-1 to TRBJ2-3; 7 bases line up with TRBD1. V lost 3 bases to trimming and J lost 2 bases; unmatched junction nucleotides: 9. This CDR3 spans 16 amino acids. Germline V CDR1 and CDR2: SGHRS, YFSETQ. The CDR3 reads CASSSTGQTLTDTQYF. The CDR3 bases are TGCGCCAGCAGCTCGACGGGACAGACCCTCACAGATACGCAGTATTTT.

This rearrangement joins TRBV28 to TRBJ2-5, with D perhaps matching TRBD2 (7 bases). The CDR3 contains 17 residues. CDR1 is MDHEN and CDR2 is SYDVKM in the germline V gene. Deletions cut 4 bases from V and 5 bases from J, with 23 bases between. CDR3 sequence reads: CASSSNGGAIWRETQYF. CDR3 bases: TGTGCCAGCAGTTCAAATGGGGGGGCGATTTGGCGGGAGACCCAGTACTTC.

This chain links TRBV27 with TRBJ2-1, with 12 positions matching TRBD2. The CDR3 consists of 15 residues. Germline V gives CDR1 MNHEY, CDR2 SMNVEV (reference sequence). Unmatched junction bases numbered 5, after V lost 3 bases and J lost 8 bases. CDR3 nucleotides: TGTGCCAGCAGTTTTGAGCCTAGCGGGAGGGATGAGCAGTTCTTC. Translation gives CASSFEPSGRDEQFF.

V is TRBV6-1 and J is TRBJ2-7, with D perhaps matching TRBD1 (5 bases). The CDR3 runs 14 residues. Germline assignment: CDR1 MNHNS and CDR2 SASEGT. With 2 bases removed from V and 2 bases from J, the gap between germline ends came to 10 bases. CDR3 region: CASSEPGHPYEQYF. DNA of the CDR3: TGTGCCAGCAGTGAACCCGGACATCCCTACGAGCAGTACTTC.

In its sample, this clone was seen once. This chain joins TRBV9 and TRBJ2-1, with TRBD2 matching 9 bases. The CDR3 is 16 residues long. Trimming cost V 0 bases and J 2 bases; bases outside gene matches: 3. The germline CDR1 and CDR2 sequences are SGDLS and YYNGEE. CDR3 nucleotide sequence: TGTGCCAGCAGCGTAGGGTCTAGCGGGACCTACAATGAGCAGTTCTTC. The encoded protein is CASSVGSSGTYNEQFF.

This clone was picked up one time. V is TRBV29-1 and J is TRBJ2-1; 12 bases are a match to TRBD2. Trimming cost V 4 bases and J 7 bases; bases outside gene matches: 5. The V gene's germline CDR1 is SQVTM and CDR2 ANQGSEA. The CDR3 loop spans 14 amino acids. The CDR3 coding sequence is TGCAGCGTTGGACTACTAGCGGGGGGAAATGAGCAGTTCTTC. It yields the protein CSVGLLAGGNEQFF.

For the CDR3, the DNA is TGTGCCTCCCAGTACGAACTAGCAGGGACCGATACGCAGTATTTT. Its protein product is CASQYELAGTDTQYF. The chain has TRBV10-3 and TRBJ2-3; TRBD2 might be the D (6 bases). Trimming pared 11 bases from V and 6 bases from J, leaving 24 bases between. CDR3 size: 15 residues. CDR1 and CDR2 (germline): ENHRY, SYGVKD.

V usage is TRBV7-2 and J usage is TRBJ2-7; no firm D call. This CDR3 is 12 amino acids long. In germline, CDR1 is SGHTA, CDR2 FQGNSA. V was pared by 7 bases and J by 3 bases, with 10 bases between. This CDR3 is CASTHSVYEQYF. In nucleotides, the CDR3 is TGTGCCAGCACCCATAGTGTCTACGAGCAGTACTTC.

J is TRBJ2-7 and V is TRBV11-1; the match to TRBD1 covers 8 bases. This CDR3 spans 15 amino acids. The germline CDR1 and CDR2 sequences are SGHAT and FQDESV (reference sequence). J was trimmed by 1 base and V by 4 bases; bases with no gene match: 6. CDR3 nucleotides: TGTGCCAGCAGCTGGTCCCGGGACAGGTCCTACGAGCAGTACTTC. The encoded protein is CASSWSRDRSYEQYF. The full variable domain, rest sourced from reference TRBV11-1 and TRBJ2-7, is EAEVAQSPRYKITEKSQAVAFWCDPISGHATLYWYRQILGQGPELLVQFQDESVVDDSQLPKDRFSAERLKGVDSTLKIQPAELGDSAMYLCASSWSRDRSYEQYFGPGTRLTVT.

This chain connects TRBV6-4 to TRBJ2-3, with D maybe TRBD1 (6 bases). V was clipped by 9 bases and J by 0 bases, with 13 bases between them. The CDR3 runs 14 residues. Germline V gene lookup returns CDR1 MRHNA and CDR2 SNTAGT. Written as DNA, the CDR3 is TGTGCCAGTGCCCAGGGGCCAAGCACAGATACGCAGTATTTT. Its protein is CASAQGPSTDTQYF.

This rearrangement joins TRBV7-8 to TRBJ2-7; a possible D gene is TRBD1 (6 bases). The CDR3 runs to 14 residues. From germline, CDR1 is SGHVS and CDR2 FQNEAQ. V lost 5 bases to trimming and J lost 0 bases, with 11 bases between them. CDR3 amino acids: CASSPNRDSYEQYF. As DNA, the CDR3 is TGTGCCAGCAGCCCTAACAGGGACTCCTACGAGCAGTACTTC.

V usage is TRBV19 and J usage is TRBJ1-2; D remains ambiguous. Looked up from germline, CDR1 is LNHDA and CDR2 is SQIVND (reference sequence). CDR3 size: 16 residues. Trimming cost V 5 bases and J 3 bases, with 19 bases left between them. In nucleotides, the CDR3 is TGTGCCAGTAGTCCGCCAGCGTCCCCCGCCGACTATGGCTACACCTTC. Protein: CASSPPASPADYGYTF.

CDR3 nucleotides: TGTGCCAGCAGCTTAGGAGACATCCCTAGCACAGATACGCAGTATTTT. It yields the protein CASSLGDIPSTDTQYF. This chain joins TRBV7-2 and TRBJ2-3; D remains unclear. V shed 1 base and J shed 0 bases, with 11 bases lying between them. The germline CDR1 and CDR2 sequences are SGHTA and FQGNSA. The CDR3 covers 16 residues.

The chain couples TRBV27 to TRBJ2-2, with D possibly TRBD2 on 7 matching bases. The V and J ends lost 2 bases and 1 base respectively, with 11 bases between them. Germline CDR1 and CDR2: MNHEY and SMNVEV (reference sequence). This CDR3 contains 16 residues. CDR3 in amino acids: CASSLLGGRNTGELFF. Here the CDR3 DNA reads TGTGCCAGCAGTTTACTGGGGGGGCGGAACACCGGGGAGCTGTTTTTT.

The chain carries TRBV11-2 and TRBJ2-3; 8 nucleotides line up with TRBD2. J lost 6 bases, V lost 1 base, and 9 bases had no gene match. The CDR3 contains 16 residues. Germline values: CDR1 SGHAT, CDR2 FQNNGV. The DNA for the CDR3 is TGTGCCAGCAGCTTAGCAGCGGGAGAGCGCCCCGATACGCAGTATTTT. It specifies CASSLAAGERPDTQYF.

In its sample, this clone was seen once. This same CDR3 is encoded by further DNA sequences in the sample. The chain links TRBV7-2 to TRBJ2-3; D gene unclear. V lost 1 base and J 6 bases, leaving 5 bases between the germline ends. Germline-derived CDR1 and CDR2 are SGHTA and FQGNSA. The CDR3 is 12 residues long. In nucleotides, the CDR3 is TGTGCCAGCAGCTTAGTTCGTGATACGCAGTATTTT. Translated, it gives CASSLVRDTQYF.

This CDR3 is CASSSDRGDPQHF. CDR3 coding DNA: TGTGCCAGTAGTTCGGACAGGGGGGATCCCCAGCATTTT. This chain uses TRBV19 with TRBJ1-5; TRBD1 aligns across 10 bases. The CDR3 length is 13 residues. V dropped 5 bases and J dropped 10; count of bases not matched to a gene: 5. The germline V gene encodes CDR1 LNHDA and CDR2 SQIVND (reference sequence). The full variable domain, in which reference TRBV19 and TRBJ1-5 provide the parts outside the CDR3, is DGGITQSPKYLFRKEGQNVTLSCEQNLNHDAMYWYRQDPGQGLRLIYYSQIVNDFQKGDIAEGYSVSREKKESFPLTVTSAQKNPTAFYLCASSSDRGDPQHFGDGTRLSIL.

J is TRBJ1-2 and V is TRBV27; TRBD1 matches at 10 bases. Germline-derived CDR1 and CDR2 are MNHEY and SMNVEV (reference sequence). The CDR3 length is 13 residues. The junction had 6 bases not matched to a gene; V was cut back by 6 bases and J by 8 bases. The CDR3 bases are TGTGCCAGCAGGCCCGGGACAGGGGTGGGCTACACCTTC. Encoded protein: CASRPGTGVGYTF.

This clone came up a few times. This chain joins TRBV5-1 and TRBJ2-5; perhaps TRBD2 as D (5 bases). The CDR3 consists of 13 residues. CDR1 is SGHRS, CDR2 YFSETQ, per germline. V was clipped by 4 bases and J by 1 base, with 8 bases between them. The CDR3 here is CASSGELQETQYF. CDR3 sequence (DNA): TGCGCCAGCAGCGGGGAGCTCCAAGAGACCCAGTACTTC.

The rearrangement links TRBV7-9 to TRBJ2-7; the D is unclear. V lost 3 bases to trimming and J lost 2 bases, with 5 bases between them. The CDR3 covers 12 residues. CDR1 SEHNR and CDR2 FQNEAQ come from the germline V gene (reference sequence). The CDR3 nucleotides read TGTGCCAGCAGCTTGGAGCCCTACGAGCAGTACTTC. Protein: CASSLEPYEQYF.

The table lists this clone with a few counts. This rearrangement joins TRBV7-2 to TRBJ2-1; D remains ambiguous. The germline V gene encodes CDR1 SGHTA and CDR2 FQGNSA. The V end lost 5 bases, the J end lost 3 bases, and 11 bases lay between the germline ends. The CDR3 extends over 14 amino acids. The CDR3 sequence: CASSAPSSYNEQFF. CDR3 DNA: TGTGCCAGCAGCGCCCCCTCTAGCTACAATGAGCAGTTCTTC.